This T cell receptor beta chain was found in a study of shared clonotypes between healthy human individuals. Study background: The cohort had a couple of women and a few men, ages 18 to 49. Study results and caveats: Sampling was confined to blood; repertoires within tissues likely differ. In a handful of donors, approximately 5% of naive CD4 clonotypes appeared in common. Though the depth was large, rarefaction showed that sorted-subset sequencing was incomplete.

Assay used: immunoSEQ multiplex PCR; TCRdb lists only in-frame clones, some missing. The top ten hold more than 30% of the sample, which has roughly 720,000 clones, about 90% seen once. On this clone: Antigen unknown.

The CDR3 has 17 amino acids. Germline-derived CDR1 and CDR2 are SGDLS and YYNGEE. With 4 bases clipped from V and 6 bases from J, the junction kept 15 bases outside the gene matches. The V gene is TRBV9, the J gene TRBJ2-3, with 9 bases fitting TRBD2. This TCR was sampled from a man aged 18 to 29 in good health. Some clones in this sample may be carry-over from other donors' samples. Sequencing used memory CD8+ T cells from PBMCs. Subset: CD45RO+ cells pooled with CCR7-negative TemRA cells. The CDR3 DNA reads as TGTGCCAGCAGCTTCCGGCATAGCGGGGGCCCGAGGGATACGCAGTATTTT. Protein sequence: CASSFRHSGGPRDTQYF.